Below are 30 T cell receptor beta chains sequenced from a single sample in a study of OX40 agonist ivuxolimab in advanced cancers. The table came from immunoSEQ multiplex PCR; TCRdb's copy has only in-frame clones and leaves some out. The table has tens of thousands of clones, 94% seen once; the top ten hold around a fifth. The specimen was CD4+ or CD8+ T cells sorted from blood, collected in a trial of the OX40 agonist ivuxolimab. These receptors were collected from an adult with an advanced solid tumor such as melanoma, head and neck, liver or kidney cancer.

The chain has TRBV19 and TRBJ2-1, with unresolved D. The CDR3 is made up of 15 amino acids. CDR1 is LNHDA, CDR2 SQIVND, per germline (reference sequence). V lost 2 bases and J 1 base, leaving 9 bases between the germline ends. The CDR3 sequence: CASSITDESYNEQFF. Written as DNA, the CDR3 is TGTGCCAGTAGTATAACAGACGAATCCTACAATGAGCAGTTCTTC.

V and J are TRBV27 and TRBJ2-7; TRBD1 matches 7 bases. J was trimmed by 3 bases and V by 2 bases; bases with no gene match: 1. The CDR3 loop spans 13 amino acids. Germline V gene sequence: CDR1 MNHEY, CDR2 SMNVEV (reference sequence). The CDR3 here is CASSLGTDYEQYF. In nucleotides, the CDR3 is TGTGCCAGCAGTTTAGGGACAGACTACGAGCAGTACTTC.

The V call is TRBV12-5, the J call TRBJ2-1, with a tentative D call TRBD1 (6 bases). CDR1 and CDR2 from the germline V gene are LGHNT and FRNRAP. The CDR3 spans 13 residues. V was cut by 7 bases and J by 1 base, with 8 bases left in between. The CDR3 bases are TGTGCTAGTGACAGGGAGTCCTACAATGAGCAGTTCTTC. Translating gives CASDRESYNEQFF.

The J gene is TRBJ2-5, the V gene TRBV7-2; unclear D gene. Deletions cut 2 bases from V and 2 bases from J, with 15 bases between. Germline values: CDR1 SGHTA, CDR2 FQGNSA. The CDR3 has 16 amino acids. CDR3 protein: CASSLSARRRQETQYF. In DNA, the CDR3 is TGTGCCAGCAGCTTATCGGCCCGACGGCGGCAAGAGACCCAGTACTTC.

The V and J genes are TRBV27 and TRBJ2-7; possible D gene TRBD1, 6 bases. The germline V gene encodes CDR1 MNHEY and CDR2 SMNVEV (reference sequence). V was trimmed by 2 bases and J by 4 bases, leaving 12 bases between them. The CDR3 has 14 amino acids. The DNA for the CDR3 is TGTGCCAGCAGTTTAGGCGACAGGCTTTACGAGCAGTACTTC. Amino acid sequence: CASSLGDRLYEQYF.

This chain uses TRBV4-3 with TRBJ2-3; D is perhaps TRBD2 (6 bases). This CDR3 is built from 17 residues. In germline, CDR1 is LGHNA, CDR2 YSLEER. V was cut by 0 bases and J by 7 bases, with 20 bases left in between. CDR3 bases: TGCGCCAGCAGCCAAGATGGGGCGGGGCAGGGTGGATATACGCAGTATTTT. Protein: CASSQDGAGQGGYTQYF.

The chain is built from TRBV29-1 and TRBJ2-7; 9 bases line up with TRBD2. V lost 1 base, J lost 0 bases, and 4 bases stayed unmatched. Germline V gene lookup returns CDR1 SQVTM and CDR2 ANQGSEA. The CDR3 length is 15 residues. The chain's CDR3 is CSVEGLAENSYEQYF. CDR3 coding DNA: TGCAGCGTTGAAGGACTAGCGGAGAACTCCTACGAGCAGTACTTC.

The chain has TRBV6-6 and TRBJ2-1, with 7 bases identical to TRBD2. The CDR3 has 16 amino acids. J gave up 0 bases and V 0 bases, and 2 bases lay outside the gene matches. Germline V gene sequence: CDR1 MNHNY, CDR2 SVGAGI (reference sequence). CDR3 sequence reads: CASSYSGLVSYNEQFF. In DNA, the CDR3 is TGTGCCAGCAGTTACTCCGGACTAGTCTCCTACAATGAGCAGTTCTTC.

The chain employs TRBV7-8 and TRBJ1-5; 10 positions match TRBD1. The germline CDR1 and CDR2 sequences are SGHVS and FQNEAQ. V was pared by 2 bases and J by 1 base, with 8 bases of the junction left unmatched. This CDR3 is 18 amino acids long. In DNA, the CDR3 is TGTGCCAGCAGCTTACCCCACTGGGACAGGGGAAGCAATCAGCCCCAGCATTTT. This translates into CASSLPHWDRGSNQPQHF.

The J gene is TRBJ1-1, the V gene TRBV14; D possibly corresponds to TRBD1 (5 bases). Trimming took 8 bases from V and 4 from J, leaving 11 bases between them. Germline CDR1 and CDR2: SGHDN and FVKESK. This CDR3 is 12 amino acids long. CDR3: CASDSQGTEAFF. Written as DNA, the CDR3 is TGTGCCAGCGACAGTCAGGGCACTGAAGCTTTCTTT.

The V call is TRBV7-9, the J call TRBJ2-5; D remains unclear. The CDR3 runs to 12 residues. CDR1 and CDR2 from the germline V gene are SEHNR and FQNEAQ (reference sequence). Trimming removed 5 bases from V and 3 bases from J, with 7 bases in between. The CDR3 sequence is CASSAYEETQYF. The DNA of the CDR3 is TGTGCCAGCAGCGCATATGAAGAGACCCAGTACTTC.

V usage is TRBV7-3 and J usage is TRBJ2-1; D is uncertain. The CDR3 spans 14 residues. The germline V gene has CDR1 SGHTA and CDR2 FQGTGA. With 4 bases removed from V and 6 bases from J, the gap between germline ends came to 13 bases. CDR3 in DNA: TGTGCCAGCAGCTCTCCCTATGGTTCCAATGAGCAGTTCTTC. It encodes CASSSPYGSNEQFF.

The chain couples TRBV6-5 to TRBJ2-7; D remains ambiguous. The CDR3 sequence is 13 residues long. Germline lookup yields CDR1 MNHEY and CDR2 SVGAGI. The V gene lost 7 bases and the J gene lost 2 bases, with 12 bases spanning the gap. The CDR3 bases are TGTGCCAGCACCTACCTGGGCGCCTACGAGCAGTACTTC. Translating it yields CASTYLGAYEQYF.

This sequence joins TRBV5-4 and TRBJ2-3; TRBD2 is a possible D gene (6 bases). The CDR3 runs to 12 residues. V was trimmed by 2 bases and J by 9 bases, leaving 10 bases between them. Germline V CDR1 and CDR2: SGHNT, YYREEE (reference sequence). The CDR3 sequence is CASSFGGVTQYF. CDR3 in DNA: TGTGCCAGCAGCTTCGGAGGGGTCACGCAGTATTTT.

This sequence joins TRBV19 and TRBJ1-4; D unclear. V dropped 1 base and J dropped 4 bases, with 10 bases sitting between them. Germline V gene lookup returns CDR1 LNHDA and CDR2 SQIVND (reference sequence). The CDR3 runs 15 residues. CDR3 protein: CASSIVGRDNEKLFF. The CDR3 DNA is TGTGCCAGTAGTATAGTTGGTCGGGATAATGAAAAACTGTTTTTT.

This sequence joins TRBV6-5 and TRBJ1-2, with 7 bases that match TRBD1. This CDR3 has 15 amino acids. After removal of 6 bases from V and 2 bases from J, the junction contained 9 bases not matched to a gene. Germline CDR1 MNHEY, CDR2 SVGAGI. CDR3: CASSLAGDSNYGYTF. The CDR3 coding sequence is TGTGCCAGCAGCCTGGCCGGGGACAGCAACTATGGCTACACCTTC.

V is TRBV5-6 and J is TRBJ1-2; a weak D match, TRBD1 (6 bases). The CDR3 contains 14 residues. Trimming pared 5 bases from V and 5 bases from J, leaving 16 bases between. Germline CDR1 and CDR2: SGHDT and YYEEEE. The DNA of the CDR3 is TGTGCCAGCAGGTCACAGGGTTCGGGATATGGCTACACCTTC. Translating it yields CASRSQGSGYGYTF.

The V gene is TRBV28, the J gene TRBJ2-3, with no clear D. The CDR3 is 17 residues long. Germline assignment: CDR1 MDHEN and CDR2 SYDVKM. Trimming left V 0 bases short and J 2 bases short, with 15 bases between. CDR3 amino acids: CASSLWPRRSPTDTQYF. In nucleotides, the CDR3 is TGTGCCAGCAGTTTATGGCCCAGAAGGTCCCCCACAGATACGCAGTATTTT.

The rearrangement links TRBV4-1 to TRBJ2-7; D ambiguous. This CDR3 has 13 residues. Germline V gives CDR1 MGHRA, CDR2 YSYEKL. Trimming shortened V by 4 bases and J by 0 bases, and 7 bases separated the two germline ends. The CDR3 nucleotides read TGCGCCAGCAGCCCTGGGATCTCCTACGAGCAGTACTTC. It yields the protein CASSPGISYEQYF.

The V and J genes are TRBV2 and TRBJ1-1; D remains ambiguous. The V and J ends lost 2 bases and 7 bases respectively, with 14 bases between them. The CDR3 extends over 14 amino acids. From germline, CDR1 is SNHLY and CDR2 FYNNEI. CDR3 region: CASSEMYGSDEAFF. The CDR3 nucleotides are TGTGCCAGCAGTGAAATGTACGGGAGCGATGAAGCTTTCTTT.

The CDR3, as DNA: TGTGCCAGCAGTTACGCGGCTTCGCTCCACCGACCCTACGAGCAGTACTTC. Translated, it gives CASSYAASLHRPYEQYF. The chain recombines TRBV27 with TRBJ2-7, with unresolved D. The CDR3 sequence is 17 residues long. The V gene lost 4 bases and the J gene lost 2 bases, with 21 bases spanning the gap. CDR1 and CDR2 from the germline V gene are MNHEY and SMNVEV (reference sequence).

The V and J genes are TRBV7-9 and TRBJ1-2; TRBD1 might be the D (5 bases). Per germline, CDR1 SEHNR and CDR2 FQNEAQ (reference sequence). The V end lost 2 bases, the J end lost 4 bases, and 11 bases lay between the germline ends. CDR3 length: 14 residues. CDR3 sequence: CASSLSRALYGYTF. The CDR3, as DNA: TGTGCCAGCAGCTTAAGCAGGGCTCTCTATGGCTACACCTTC.

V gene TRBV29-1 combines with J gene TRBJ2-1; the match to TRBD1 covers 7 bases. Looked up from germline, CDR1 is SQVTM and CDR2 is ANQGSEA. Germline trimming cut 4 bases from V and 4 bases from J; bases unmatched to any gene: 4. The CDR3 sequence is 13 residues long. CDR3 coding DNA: TGCAGCGTTGCTGAGACAGGGTACAATGAGCAGTTCTTC. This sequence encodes CSVAETGYNEQFF.

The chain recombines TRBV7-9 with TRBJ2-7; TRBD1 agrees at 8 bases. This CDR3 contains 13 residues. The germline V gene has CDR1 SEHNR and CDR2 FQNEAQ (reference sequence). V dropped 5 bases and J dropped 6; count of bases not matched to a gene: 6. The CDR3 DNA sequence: TGTGCCAGCAGCCCACAGGGGGTCCCCGAGCAGTACTTC. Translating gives CASSPQGVPEQYF.

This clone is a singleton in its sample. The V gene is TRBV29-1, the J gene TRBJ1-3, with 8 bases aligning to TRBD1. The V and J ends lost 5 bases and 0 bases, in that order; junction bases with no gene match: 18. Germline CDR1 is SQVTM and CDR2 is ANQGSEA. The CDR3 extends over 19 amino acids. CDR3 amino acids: CSVSPGQGAAALSGNTIYF. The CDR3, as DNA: TGCAGCGTTTCCCCCGGCCAGGGGGCGGCCGCCCTCTCTGGAAACACCATATATTTT.

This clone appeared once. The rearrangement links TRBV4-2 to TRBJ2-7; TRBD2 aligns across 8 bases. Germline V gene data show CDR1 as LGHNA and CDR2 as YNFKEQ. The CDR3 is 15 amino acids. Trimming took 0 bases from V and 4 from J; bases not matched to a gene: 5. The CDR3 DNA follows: TGTGCCAGCAGCCAAGAAATCCGGGGGGGTTACGAGCAGTACTTC. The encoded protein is CASSQEIRGGYEQYF.

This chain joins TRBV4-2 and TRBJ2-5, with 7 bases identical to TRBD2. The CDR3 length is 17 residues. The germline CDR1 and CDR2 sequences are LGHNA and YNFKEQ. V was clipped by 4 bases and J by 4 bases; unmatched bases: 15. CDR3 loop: CASSPEALLAAAETQYF. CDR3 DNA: TGTGCCAGCAGCCCCGAGGCCCTCCTAGCGGCGGCAGAGACCCAGTACTTC.

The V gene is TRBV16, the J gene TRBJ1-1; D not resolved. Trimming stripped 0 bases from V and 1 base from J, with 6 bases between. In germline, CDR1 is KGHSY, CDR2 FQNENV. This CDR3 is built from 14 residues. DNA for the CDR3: TGTGCCAGCAGCCAATCGCGGCGGAACACTGAAGCTTTCTTT. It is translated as CASSQSRRNTEAFF.

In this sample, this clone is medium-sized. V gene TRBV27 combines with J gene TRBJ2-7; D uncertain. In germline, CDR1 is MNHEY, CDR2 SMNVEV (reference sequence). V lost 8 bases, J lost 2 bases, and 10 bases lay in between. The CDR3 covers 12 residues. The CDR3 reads CASSTGAYEQYF. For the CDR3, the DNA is TGTGCCAGCTCGACGGGCGCCTACGAGCAGTACTTC.

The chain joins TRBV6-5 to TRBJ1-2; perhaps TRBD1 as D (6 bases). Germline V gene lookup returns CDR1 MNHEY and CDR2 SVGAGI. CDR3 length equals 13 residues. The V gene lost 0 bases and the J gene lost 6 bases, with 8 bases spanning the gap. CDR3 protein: CASSYSGGDGYTF. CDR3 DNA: TGTGCCAGCAGTTACTCCGGGGGCGATGGCTACACCTTC.